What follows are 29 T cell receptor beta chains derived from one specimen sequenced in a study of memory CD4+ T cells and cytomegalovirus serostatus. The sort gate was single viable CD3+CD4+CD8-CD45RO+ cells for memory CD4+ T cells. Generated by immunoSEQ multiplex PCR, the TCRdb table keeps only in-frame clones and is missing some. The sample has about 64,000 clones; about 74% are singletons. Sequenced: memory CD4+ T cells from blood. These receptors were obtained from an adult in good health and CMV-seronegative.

This chain's CDR3 is CAWRTKGSDNQPQHF. As DNA, the CDR3 is TGTGCCTGGAGAACCAAGGGGTCAGACAATCAGCCCCAGCATTTT. The genes are TRBV30 and TRBJ1-5, with TRBD1 as a possible D gene (5 bases). CDR1 GTSNPN and CDR2 SVGIG come from the germline V gene (reference sequence). This CDR3 has 15 amino acids. Trimming removed 3 bases from V and 3 bases from J, with 15 bases in between.

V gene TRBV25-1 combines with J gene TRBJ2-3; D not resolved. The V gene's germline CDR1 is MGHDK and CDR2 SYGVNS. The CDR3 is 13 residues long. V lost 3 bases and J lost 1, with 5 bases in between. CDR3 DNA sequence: TGTGCCAGCAGTGAGATGGGCACAGATACGCAGTATTTT. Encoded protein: CASSEMGTDTQYF.

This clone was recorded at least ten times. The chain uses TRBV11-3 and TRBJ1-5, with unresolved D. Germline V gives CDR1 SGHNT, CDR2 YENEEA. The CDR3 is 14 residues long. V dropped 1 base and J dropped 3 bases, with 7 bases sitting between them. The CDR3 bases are TGTGCCAGCAGCTTAGCGGGCGACAATCAGCCCCAGCATTTT. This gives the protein CASSLAGDNQPQHF. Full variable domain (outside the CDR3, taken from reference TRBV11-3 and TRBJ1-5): EAGVVQSPRYKIIEKKQPVAFWCNPISGHNTLYWYLQNLGQGPELLIRYENEEAVDDSQLPKDRFSAERLKGVDSTLKIQPAELGDSAVYLCASSLAGDNQPQHFGDGTRLSIL.

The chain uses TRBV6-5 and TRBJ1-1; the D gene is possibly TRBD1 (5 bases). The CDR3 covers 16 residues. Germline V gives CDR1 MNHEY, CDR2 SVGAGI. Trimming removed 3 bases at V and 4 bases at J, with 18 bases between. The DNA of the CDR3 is TGTGCCAGCAGTTATAGAGGGATAAGGGGATCCACTGAAGCTTTCTTT. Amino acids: CASSYRGIRGSTEAFF.

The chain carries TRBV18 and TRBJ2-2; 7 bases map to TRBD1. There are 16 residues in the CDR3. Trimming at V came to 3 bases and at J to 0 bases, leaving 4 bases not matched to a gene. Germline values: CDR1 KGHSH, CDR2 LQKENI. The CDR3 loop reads CASSPVGQTNTGELFF. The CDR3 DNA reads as TGTGCCAGCTCACCGGTGGGACAGACGAACACCGGGGAGCTGTTTTTT.

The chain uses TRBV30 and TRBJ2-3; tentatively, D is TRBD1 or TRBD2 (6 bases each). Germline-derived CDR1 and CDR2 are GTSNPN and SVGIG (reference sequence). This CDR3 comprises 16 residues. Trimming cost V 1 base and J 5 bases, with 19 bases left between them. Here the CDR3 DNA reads TGTGCCTGGAGTGGGCCGGGGGCCGGGTCCAGAGATACGCAGTATTTT. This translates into CAWSGPGAGSRDTQYF.

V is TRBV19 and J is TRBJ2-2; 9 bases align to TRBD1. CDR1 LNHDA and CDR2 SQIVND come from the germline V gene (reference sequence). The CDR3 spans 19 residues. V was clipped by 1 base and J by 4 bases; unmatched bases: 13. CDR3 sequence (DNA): TGTGCCAGTAGTATAGCAAGGGGCACAGGGGGCAGCGGCACCGGGGAGCTGTTTTTT. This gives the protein CASSIARGTGGSGTGELFF.

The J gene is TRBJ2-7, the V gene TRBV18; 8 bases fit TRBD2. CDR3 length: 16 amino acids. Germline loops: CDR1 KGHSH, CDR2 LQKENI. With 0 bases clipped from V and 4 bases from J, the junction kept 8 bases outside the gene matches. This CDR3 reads CASSPPGSGSSYEQYF. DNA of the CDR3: TGTGCCAGCTCACCACCGGGGAGCGGGAGCTCGTACGAGCAGTACTTC.

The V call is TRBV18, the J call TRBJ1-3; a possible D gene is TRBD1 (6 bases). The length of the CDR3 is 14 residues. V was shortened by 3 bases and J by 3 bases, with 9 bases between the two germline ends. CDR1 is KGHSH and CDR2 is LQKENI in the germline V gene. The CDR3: CASSPRDNGNTIYF. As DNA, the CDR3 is TGTGCCAGCTCACCGCGGGACAATGGAAACACCATATATTTT.

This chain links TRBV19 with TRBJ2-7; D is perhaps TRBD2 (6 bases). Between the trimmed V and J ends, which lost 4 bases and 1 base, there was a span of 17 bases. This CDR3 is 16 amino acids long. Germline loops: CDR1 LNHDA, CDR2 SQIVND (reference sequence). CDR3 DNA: TGTGCCAGTAGTAGACGTCTACTAGCAGGATCCTACGAGCAGTACTTC. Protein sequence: CASSRRLLAGSYEQYF.

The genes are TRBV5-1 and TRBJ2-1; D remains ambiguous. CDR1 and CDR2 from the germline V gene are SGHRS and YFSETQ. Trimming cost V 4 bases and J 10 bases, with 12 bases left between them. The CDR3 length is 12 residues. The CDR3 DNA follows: TGCGCCAGCAGCCCGGTGGCTCCAGAGCAGTTCTTC. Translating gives CASSPVAPEQFF.

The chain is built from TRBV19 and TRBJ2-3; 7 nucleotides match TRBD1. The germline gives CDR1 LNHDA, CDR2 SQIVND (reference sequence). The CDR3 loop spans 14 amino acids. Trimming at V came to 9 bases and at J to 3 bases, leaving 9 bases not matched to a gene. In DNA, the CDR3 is TGTGCCAGCCAGGACAGGTCTGTTACAGATACGCAGTATTTT. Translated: CASQDRSVTDTQYF.

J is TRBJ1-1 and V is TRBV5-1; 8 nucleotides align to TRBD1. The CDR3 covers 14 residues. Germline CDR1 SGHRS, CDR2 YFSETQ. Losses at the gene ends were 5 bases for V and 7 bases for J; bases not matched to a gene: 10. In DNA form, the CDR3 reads TGCGCCAGCAGAAGACAGGGGAATCTAGATGAAGCTTTCTTT. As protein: CASRRQGNLDEAFF.

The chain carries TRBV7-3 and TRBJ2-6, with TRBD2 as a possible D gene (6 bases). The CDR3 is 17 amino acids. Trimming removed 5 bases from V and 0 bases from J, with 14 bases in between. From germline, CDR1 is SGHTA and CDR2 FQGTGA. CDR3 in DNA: TGTGCCAGCAGCCTGCCGGGACTCTTCTCTGGGGCCAACGTCCTGACTTTC. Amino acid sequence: CASSLPGLFSGANVLTF.

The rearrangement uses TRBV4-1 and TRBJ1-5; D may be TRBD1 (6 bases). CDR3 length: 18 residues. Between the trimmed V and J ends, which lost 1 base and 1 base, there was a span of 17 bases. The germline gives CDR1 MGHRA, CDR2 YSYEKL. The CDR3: CASSQGLRGYGSNQPQHF. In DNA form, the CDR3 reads TGCGCCAGCAGCCAAGGTCTCAGGGGATACGGGAGCAATCAGCCCCAGCATTTT.

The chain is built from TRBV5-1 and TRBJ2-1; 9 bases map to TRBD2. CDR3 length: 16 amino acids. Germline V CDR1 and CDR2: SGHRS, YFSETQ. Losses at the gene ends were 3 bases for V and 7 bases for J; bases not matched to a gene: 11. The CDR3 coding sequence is TGCGCCAGCAGCTACTCAGGGCGGGGGGGATTGAATGAGCAGTTCTTC. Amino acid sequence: CASSYSGRGGLNEQFF.

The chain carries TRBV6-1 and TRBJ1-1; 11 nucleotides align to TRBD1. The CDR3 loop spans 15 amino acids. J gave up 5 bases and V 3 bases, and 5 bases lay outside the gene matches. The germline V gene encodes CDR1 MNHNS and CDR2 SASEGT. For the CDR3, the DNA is TGTGCCAGCAGTGAGCGGGGGACAGGGGGTACTGAAGCTTTCTTT. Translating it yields CASSERGTGGTEAFF.

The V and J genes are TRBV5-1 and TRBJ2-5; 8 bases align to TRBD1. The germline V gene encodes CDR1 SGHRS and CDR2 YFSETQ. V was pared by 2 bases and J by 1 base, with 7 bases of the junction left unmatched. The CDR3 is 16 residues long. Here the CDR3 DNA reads TGCGCCAGCAGCTTCGGCTGGGGACAGGCCCAAGAGACCCAGTACTTC. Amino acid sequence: CASSFGWGQAQETQYF.

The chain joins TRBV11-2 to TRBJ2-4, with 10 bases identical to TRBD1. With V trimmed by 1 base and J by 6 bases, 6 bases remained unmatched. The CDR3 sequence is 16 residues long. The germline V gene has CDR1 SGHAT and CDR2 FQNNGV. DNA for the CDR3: TGTGCCAGCAGCTTAGGAGACAGGGGGCGGGGAAACATTCAGTACTTC. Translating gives CASSLGDRGRGNIQYF.

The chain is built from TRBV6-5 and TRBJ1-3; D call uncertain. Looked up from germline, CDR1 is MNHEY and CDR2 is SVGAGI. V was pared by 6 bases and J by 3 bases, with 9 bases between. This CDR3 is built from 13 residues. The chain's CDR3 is CASSRGFGNTIYF. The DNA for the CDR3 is TGTGCCAGCAGCCGGGGTTTTGGAAACACCATATATTTT.

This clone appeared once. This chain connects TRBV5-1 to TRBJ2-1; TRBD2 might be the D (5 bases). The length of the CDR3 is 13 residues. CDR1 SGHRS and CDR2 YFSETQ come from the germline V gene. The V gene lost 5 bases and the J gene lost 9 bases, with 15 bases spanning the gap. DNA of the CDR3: TGCGCCAGCAGTGAGGGCTTAGGGATTGAGCAGTTCTTC. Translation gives CASSEGLGIEQFF.

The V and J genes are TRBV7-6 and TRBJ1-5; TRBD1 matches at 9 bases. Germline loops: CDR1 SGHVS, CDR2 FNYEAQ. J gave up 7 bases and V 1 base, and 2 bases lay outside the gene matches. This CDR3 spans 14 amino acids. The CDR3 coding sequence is TGTGCCAGCAGCTTAGACAGGGGGCTCCAGCCCCAGCATTTT. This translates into CASSLDRGLQPQHF.

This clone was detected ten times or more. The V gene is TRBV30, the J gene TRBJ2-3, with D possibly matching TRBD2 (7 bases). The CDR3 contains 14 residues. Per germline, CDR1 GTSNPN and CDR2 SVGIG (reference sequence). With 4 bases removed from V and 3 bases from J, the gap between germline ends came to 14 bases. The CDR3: CAWNLGGLTDTQYF. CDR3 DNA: TGTGCCTGGAACCTGGGGGGGCTAACAGATACGCAGTATTTT.

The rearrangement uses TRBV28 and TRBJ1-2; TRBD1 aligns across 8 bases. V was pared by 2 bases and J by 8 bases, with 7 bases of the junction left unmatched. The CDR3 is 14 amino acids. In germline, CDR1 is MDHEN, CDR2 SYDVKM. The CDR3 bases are TGTGCCAGCAGTTTAGGGCAGGGGGCGCGAGGCTACACCTTC. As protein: CASSLGQGARGYTF.

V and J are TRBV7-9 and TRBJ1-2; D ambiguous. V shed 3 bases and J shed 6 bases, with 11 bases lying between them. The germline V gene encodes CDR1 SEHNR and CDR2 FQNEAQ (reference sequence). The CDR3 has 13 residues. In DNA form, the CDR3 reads TGTGCCAGCAGCTTTAGAGCCGGGAATGGCTACACCTTC. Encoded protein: CASSFRAGNGYTF.

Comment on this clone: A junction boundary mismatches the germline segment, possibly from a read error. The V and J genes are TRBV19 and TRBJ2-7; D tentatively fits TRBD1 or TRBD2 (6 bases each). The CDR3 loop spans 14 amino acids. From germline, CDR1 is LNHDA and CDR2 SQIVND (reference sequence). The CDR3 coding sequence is TGTGCCAGTAGTATAATCAGAGAAACACAGGGAGGCGGCTTC. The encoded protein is CASSIIRETQGGGF.

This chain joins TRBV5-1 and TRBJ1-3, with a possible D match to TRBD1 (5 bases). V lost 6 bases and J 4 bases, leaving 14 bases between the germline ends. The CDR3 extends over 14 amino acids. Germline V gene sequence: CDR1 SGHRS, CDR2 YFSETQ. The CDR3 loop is CASTFGGGGNTIYF. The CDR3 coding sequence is TGCGCCAGCACCTTCGGGGGTGGAGGAAACACCATATATTTT.

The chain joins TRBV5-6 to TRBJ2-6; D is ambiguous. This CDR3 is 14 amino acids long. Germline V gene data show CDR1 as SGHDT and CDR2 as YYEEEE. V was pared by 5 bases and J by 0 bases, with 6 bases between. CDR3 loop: CASRALSGANVLTF. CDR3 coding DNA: TGTGCCAGCAGGGCCCTCTCTGGGGCCAACGTCCTGACTTTC. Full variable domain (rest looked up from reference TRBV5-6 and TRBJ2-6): DAGVTQSPTHLIKTRGQQVTLRCSPKSGHDTVSWYQQALGQGPQFIFQYYEEEERQRGNFPDRFSGHQFPNYSSELNVNALLLGDSALYLCASRALSGANVLTFGAGSRLTVL.

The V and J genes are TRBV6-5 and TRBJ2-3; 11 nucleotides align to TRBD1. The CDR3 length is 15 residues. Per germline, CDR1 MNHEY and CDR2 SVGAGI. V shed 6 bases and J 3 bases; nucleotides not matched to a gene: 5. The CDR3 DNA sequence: TGTGCCAGCAGCTCGGGACAGGGGGTAACAGATACGCAGTATTTT. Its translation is CASSSGQGVTDTQYF.